A single sample gave rise to the 21 T cell receptor beta chains below, sequenced in a study of T cells after yellow fever vaccination. TCRdb reanalysed the 5' RACE reads using MiXCR and keeps one entry per CDR3 protein. In the table there are around 340,000 distinct CDR3 sequences, 8.5% to 9% of which are singletons. The specimen was PBMCs, collected on the day of the first yellow fever vaccination. All receptors come from a man in his late teens or twenties who received the YFV17D yellow fever vaccine.

The gene calls are TRBV4-1 and TRBJ1-2; D is unclear. Germline-derived CDR1 and CDR2 are MGHRA and YSYEKL. V was trimmed by 0 bases and J by 5 bases, leaving 10 bases between them. The CDR3 is 14 amino acids. The CDR3 protein is CASSQESKGYGYTF. Here the CDR3 DNA reads TGCGCCAGCAGCCAAGAGTCGAAGGGATATGGCTACACCTTC.

The chain uses TRBV19 and TRBJ2-5; D is unresolved. The germline V and J ends were trimmed by 4 bases and 5 bases, with 11 bases remaining between them. Germline assignment: CDR1 LNHDA and CDR2 SQIVND (reference sequence). The CDR3 length is 13 residues. CDR3 DNA sequence: TGTGCCAGTAGTACCCTAGAGAAGGAGACCCAGTACTTC. It codes for CASSTLEKETQYF.

The genes are TRBV29-1 and TRBJ2-2, with D possibly being TRBD2 (5 bases). V lost 5 bases to trimming and J lost 4 bases, with 14 bases between them. Germline assignment: CDR1 SQVTM and CDR2 ANQGSEA. CDR3 length: 14 amino acids. DNA for the CDR3: TGCAGCGTTAAGAGGGTAGAAGTCACCGGGGAGCTGTTTTTT. This encodes CSVKRVEVTGELFF.

This chain uses TRBV9 with TRBJ2-1; 9 bases fit TRBD2. This CDR3 has 14 residues. Germline assignment: CDR1 SGDLS and CDR2 YYNGEE. V lost 4 bases and J lost 8; bases outside the gene matches: 7. CDR3: CASSPVIAGDEQFF. The CDR3 coding sequence is TGTGCCAGCAGCCCCGTTATAGCGGGGGATGAGCAGTTCTTC.

The J gene is TRBJ2-4, the V gene TRBV11-2; TRBD1 matches 7 bases. J gave up 7 bases and V 4 bases, and 10 bases lay outside the gene matches. The germline CDR1 and CDR2 sequences are SGHAT and FQNNGV. This CDR3 comprises 15 residues. CDR3 protein: CASSSPPQGTNIQYF. In DNA, the CDR3 is TGTGCCAGCAGCTCTCCTCCACAGGGGACGAACATTCAGTACTTC.

This clonotype has only a few counts. This chain joins TRBV5-1 and TRBJ2-1; no clear D. The CDR3 consists of 14 residues. V dropped 0 bases and J dropped 3 bases, with 7 bases sitting between them. Per germline, CDR1 SGHRS and CDR2 YFSETQ. The CDR3 loop is CASSLGQHYNEQFF. DNA of the CDR3: TGCGCCAGCAGCTTGGGTCAGCACTACAATGAGCAGTTCTTC.

This clonotype appeared a few times. The CDR3 spells CASSYSPLGSEQYF. As DNA, the CDR3 is TGTGCCAGCAGTTACTCGCCCTTAGGGAGCGAGCAGTACTTC. This sequence joins TRBV6-2 or TRBV6-3 and TRBJ2-7; tentative D call: TRBD2 (5 bases). The CDR3 consists of 14 residues. The V and J ends lost 0 bases and 6 bases respectively, with 12 bases between them. Germline V lookup: CDR1 MNHEY, CDR2 SVGEGT.

The chain is built from TRBV7-2 and TRBJ2-5; 7 bases align to TRBD1. CDR1 and CDR2 (germline): SGHTA, FQGNSA. V lost 5 bases, J lost 3 bases, and 3 bases stayed unmatched. There are 13 residues in the CDR3. For the CDR3, the DNA is TGTGCCAGCAGCGCTGACAGGGAAGAGACCCAGTACTTC. Its protein product is CASSADREETQYF.

The rearrangement links TRBV11-3 to TRBJ2-3; TRBD2 is a possible D gene (5 bases). Germline V gene data show CDR1 as SGHNT and CDR2 as YENEEA. V lost 5 bases and J 9 bases, leaving 12 bases between the germline ends. CDR3 length: 12 amino acids. In DNA, the CDR3 is TGTGCCAGCAGCGCAGGACTTTCCACGCAGTATTTT. As protein: CASSAGLSTQYF.

This clonotype was counted at least ten times. This chain links TRBV12-3 or TRBV12-4 with TRBJ2-1; 8 positions agree with TRBD2. This CDR3 is built from 15 residues. J gave up 9 bases and V 6 bases, and 13 bases lay outside the gene matches. CDR3 DNA: TGTGCCAGCAGCAGCCCGGGGGGGATGGTGGGTGAGCAGTTCTTC. Translating gives CASSSPGGMVGEQFF.

This clonotype was recorded at least ten times. The chain couples TRBV5-1 to TRBJ2-2; 15 bases agree with TRBD2. The germline CDR1 and CDR2 sequences are SGHRS and YFSETQ. V shed 4 bases, J shed 6 bases, and the junction held 7 bases outside the gene matches. The CDR3 covers 17 residues. CDR3: CASSRTSGGARAGELFF. Written as DNA, the CDR3 is TGCGCCAGCAGCCGGACTAGCGGGGGGGCCCGAGCCGGGGAGCTGTTTTTT.

This chain joins TRBV25-1 and TRBJ2-5; no reliable D call. The CDR3 loop spans 13 amino acids. Germline V gene sequence: CDR1 MGHDK, CDR2 SYGVNS. With 4 bases removed from V and 1 base from J, the gap between germline ends came to 7 bases. The CDR3 nucleotides are TGTGCCAGCAGTGGTCCTTTCCAAGAGACCCAGTACTTC. Its protein is CASSGPFQETQYF.

The chain is built from TRBV2 and TRBJ1-4, with a weak D call TRBD1 (5 bases). Germline CDR1 and CDR2: SNHLY and FYNNEI. CDR3 length: 15 amino acids. V lost 3 bases, J lost 3 bases, and 11 bases lay in between. Written as DNA, the CDR3 is TGTGCCAGCAGTGATCTCAGGGAATCTAATGAAAAACTGTTTTTT. Its translation is CASSDLRESNEKLFF.

In its sample, this clonotype was seen a few times. The chain has TRBV10-3 and TRBJ1-1, with D possibly matching TRBD1 (6 bases). Deletions cut 4 bases from V and 1 base from J, with 7 bases between. Germline V gene lookup returns CDR1 ENHRY and CDR2 SYGVKD. This CDR3 is 13 amino acids long. The CDR3 spells CAISVGGNTEAFF. CDR3 DNA: TGTGCCATCAGTGTAGGGGGGAACACTGAAGCTTTCTTT.

This clonotype has only a few counts. V usage is TRBV15 and J usage is TRBJ1-2; D gene unclear. The CDR3 extends over 15 amino acids. The V gene's germline CDR1 is LNHNV and CDR2 YYDKDF (reference sequence). Trimming stripped 0 bases from V and 0 bases from J, with 8 bases between. The CDR3 DNA is TGTGCCACCAGCAGAGATTATACCACTAACTATGGCTACACCTTC. It codes for CATSRDYTTNYGYTF.

This sequence joins TRBV6-5 and TRBJ1-5; D uncertain. The CDR3 consists of 13 residues. Germline assignment: CDR1 MNHEY and CDR2 SVGAGI. With 1 base removed from V and 6 bases from J, the gap between germline ends came to 7 bases. CDR3 sequence: CASSYFRGQPQHF. The CDR3 DNA reads as TGTGCCAGCAGTTACTTCCGCGGTCAGCCCCAGCATTTT.

The chain is built from TRBV28 and TRBJ2-6, with 8 bases lining up with TRBD1. The CDR3 consists of 17 residues. CDR1 is MDHEN and CDR2 is SYDVKM in the germline V gene. Trimming cost V 6 bases and J 0 bases; bases outside gene matches: 7. The DNA of the CDR3 is TGTGCCAGCAGGTCCGGACAGGGATTCTCTGGGGCCAACGTCCTGACTTTC. Amino acid sequence: CASRSGQGFSGANVLTF. Based on the CDR3 plus reference TRBV28 and TRBJ2-6, the full variable domain is DVKVTQSSRYLVKRTGEKVFLECVQDMDHENMFWYRQDPGLGLRLIYFSYDVKMKEKGDIPEGYSVSREKKERFSLILESASTNQTSMYLCASRSGQGFSGANVLTFGAGSRLTVL.

This clonotype appeared a few times. The rearrangement uses TRBV12-3 or TRBV12-4 and TRBJ1-5, with 11 nucleotides matching TRBD1. V lost 6 bases and J lost 1; bases outside the gene matches: 5. This CDR3 is built from 16 residues. The DNA for the CDR3 is TGTGCCAGCAGCGCCGGACAGGGGGCCAGCAATCAGCCCCAGCATTTT. Amino acid sequence: CASSAGQGASNQPQHF.

This clonotype has only a few counts. The chain is built from TRBV4-3 and TRBJ2-7; either TRBD1 or TRBD2 may fit D (5 bases each). Per the germline V gene, CDR1 is LGHNA and CDR2 is YSLEER. This CDR3 has 18 amino acids. V was clipped by 0 bases and J by 1 base, with 19 bases between them. The CDR3 region has the DNA TGCGCCAGCAGCCAAGATTTAATTACCGGGACGGCTTCCTACGAGCAGTACTTC. Translation gives CASSQDLITGTASYEQYF.

This clonotype was seen only a few times. The rearrangement links TRBV3-1 to TRBJ1-1; D gene uncertain. The CDR3 has 12 residues. In germline, CDR1 is LGHDT, CDR2 YNNKEL (reference sequence). V was cut by 4 bases and J by 8 bases, with 11 bases left in between. CDR3 protein: CASSPREREAFF. CDR3 nucleotide sequence: TGTGCCAGCAGCCCGAGAGAACGGGAAGCTTTCTTT.

This clonotype was seen more than once but under ten times. The chain is built from TRBV6-6 and TRBJ2-7, with a tentative D call TRBD1 (5 bases). There are 13 residues in the CDR3. Germline V gene data show CDR1 as MNHNY and CDR2 as SVGAGI (reference sequence). Trimming left V 1 base short and J 9 bases short, with 13 bases between. The CDR3 bases are TGTGCCAGCAGTTACTATAGGACAACAGGGCAGTACGTC. Translated: CASSYYRTTGQYV.